A selection of T cell receptor beta chains follows, all from one sample in a study of OX40 agonist ivuxolimab in advanced cancers. The method was immunoSEQ multiplex PCR; TCRdb's version includes in-frame clones alone and lacks a portion of them. The data show 50,000 to 65,000 clones, more than 75% seen once. The sample here was CD4+ or CD8+ T cells sorted from blood, taken in a trial of the OX40 agonist ivuxolimab. Receptor source: an adult with an advanced solid tumor such as melanoma, head and neck, liver or kidney cancer. Both conserved end residues are part of each CDR3. Fields, in order: D gene, clone size, J gene, V gene, CDR3 protein, CDR3 DNA. A D gene is named only where the DNA matches it firmly. Part of the rows lack a size; the others show once, few, many or a class for expanded clones.

- - TRBJ2-3 TRBV6-5 CASSYSTSTDTQYF TGTGCCAGCAGTTACTCGACCAGCACAGATACGCAGTATTTT
TRBD1 - TRBJ1-2 TRBV18 CASSPGQNYGYTF TGTGCCAGCTCACCGGGACAGAACTATGGCTACACCTTC
- once TRBJ2-1 TRBV4-3 CASSQDTKNEQFF TGCGCCAGCAGCCAAGATACCAAAAATGAGCAGTTCTTC
TRBD2 - TRBJ2-1 TRBV12-5 CASSGGSLAGEQFF TGTGCTAGTAGCGGGGGTTCCCTGGCGGGTGAGCAGTTCTTC
TRBD2 - TRBJ2-2 TRBV10-3 CAIRLAGGPGTGELFF TGTGCCATCAGACTAGCGGGGGGGCCGGGCACCGGGGAGCTGTTTTTT
TRBD1 - TRBJ1-6 TRBV2 CASIEEGTGNSPLHF TGTGCCAGCATAGAAGAAGGGACAGGCAATTCACCCCTCCACTTT
- - TRBJ1-5 TRBV21-1 CASSGSGTEYSNQPQHF TGTGCCAGCAGCGGTTCAGGGACCGAGTATAGCAATCAGCCCCAGCATTTT
- once TRBJ1-1 TRBV7-9 CASSLEGVGTEAFF TGTGCCAGCAGCTTAGAGGGGGTGGGCACTGAAGCTTTCTTT
TRBD1 - TRBJ1-2 TRBV11-2 CASSLTGQGFYGYTF TGTGCCAGCAGCTTAACCGGACAGGGATTCTATGGCTACACCTTC
TRBD1 - TRBJ2-2 TRBV30 CAWDRAGTGELFF TGTGCCTGGGACAGGGCAGGCACCGGGGAGCTGTTTTTT
- - TRBJ1-1 TRBV5-1 CASSFARDTEAFF TGCGCCAGCAGCTTCGCCCGGGACACTGAAGCTTTCTTT
- - TRBJ2-7 TRBV7-9 CASSPGPGAEQYF TGTGCCAGCAGCCCAGGGCCGGGGGCCGAGCAGTACTTC
TRBD1 - TRBJ1-1 TRBV18 CASSSGQGGNTEAFF TGTGCCAGCTCCTCCGGACAGGGAGGAAACACTGAAGCTTTCTTT
- - TRBJ2-4 TRBV5-5 CASSRTGITSLAKNIQYF TGTGCCAGCAGCCGAACCGGAATTACCTCCTTAGCCAAAAACATTCAGTACTTC
TRBD2 - TRBJ2-3 TRBV13 CASSWETSFGPDTQYF TGTGCCAGCAGCTGGGAGACTAGCTTTGGACCAGATACGCAGTATTTT
- - TRBJ1-2 TRBV6-1 CASTTLSGNYGYTF TGTGCCAGCACCACTCTATCTGGAAACTATGGCTACACCTTC
- - TRBJ2-7 TRBV6-1 CASSKPGEQYF TGTGCCAGCAGTAAACCGGGGGAGCAGTACTTC
- - TRBJ1-1 TRBV29-1 CSVRNRLNTEAFF TGCAGCGTCCGCAACAGGTTGAACACTGAAGCTTTCTTT
- - TRBJ2-3 TRBV11-2 CASSLLSLRSGTDTQYF TGTGCCAGCAGCTTATTATCTCTCCGATCCGGCACAGATACGCAGTATTTT
- - TRBJ2-3 TRBV6-5 CASSYGGVDTQYF TGTGCCAGCAGTTACGGCGGGGTAGATACGCAGTATTTT
- - TRBJ1-3 TRBV2 CASSTQLSSGNTIYF TGTGCCAGCAGTACCCAACTAAGCTCTGGAAACACCATATATTTT
TRBD1 - TRBJ2-1 TRBV6-4 CASSTEDRGENEQFF TGTGCCAGCAGCACCGAAGACAGGGGTGAGAATGAGCAGTTCTTC
- - TRBJ2-5 TRBV20-1 CSASSQETQYF TGCAGTGCTTCAAGCCAAGAGACCCAGTACTTC
TRBD1 - TRBJ2-5 TRBV11-2 CASSVFPGQQETQYF TGTGCCAGCAGCGTATTTCCGGGACAGCAAGAGACCCAGTACTTC
TRBD2 - TRBJ2-3 TRBV6-5 CASSYFLAGAEDTQYF TGTGCCAGCAGTTACTTCCTAGCGGGAGCTGAAGATACGCAGTATTTT
- - TRBJ1-1 TRBV7-9 CASSPHRESTEAFF TGTGCCAGCAGCCCACACAGGGAATCTACTGAAGCTTTCTTT
TRBD1 few TRBJ1-2 TRBV14 CASSQDLDRGVRGYTF TGTGCCAGCAGCCAAGATTTGGACAGGGGCGTGCGTGGCTACACCTTC
- - TRBJ1-1 TRBV10-3 CAIRPREADTEAFF TGTGCCATCAGACCCAGGGAGGCGGACACTGAAGCTTTCTTT
- once TRBJ2-3 TRBV7-9 CASSLTDSTDTQYF TGTGCCAGCAGCTTGACAGATTCCACAGATACGCAGTATTTT
- - TRBJ1-1 TRBV4-3 CASSQRIGGSMNTEAFF TGCGCCAGCAGCCAACGCATCGGGGGCAGCATGAACACTGAAGCTTTCTTT
- - TRBJ2-3 TRBV4-2 CASSQAPGVGDTQYF TGTGCCAGCAGCCAAGCGCCGGGGGTGGGGGATACGCAGTATTTT
TRBD1 - TRBJ1-4 TRBV19 CASSNRQGLNEKLFF TGTGCCAGTAGTAACAGACAGGGACTGAATGAAAAACTGTTTTTT
- - TRBJ2-1 TRBV5-6 CASSLWPGINGNEQFF TGTGCCAGCAGCTTGTGGCCGGGTATAAACGGGAATGAGCAGTTCTTC
- - TRBJ1-5 TRBV21-1 CASSKEGGWSRNQPQHF TGTGCCAGCAGCAAAGAGGGGGGTTGGTCCCGCAATCAGCCCCAGCATTTT
- - TRBJ2-5 TRBV30 CAWSSSGETQYF TGTGCCTGGAGTAGCTCGGGAGAGACCCAGTACTTC
TRBD2 - TRBJ2-1 TRBV5-1 CASSSGTSGFGEQFF TGCGCCAGCAGCTCCGGGACTAGCGGGTTCGGTGAGCAGTTCTTC
- - TRBJ2-7 TRBV11-3 CASSTGLRGGDYEQYF TGTGCCAGCAGCACGGGTCTCCGAGGGGGAGACTACGAGCAGTACTTC
- - TRBJ1-6 TRBV4-3 CASSPTEGRNSPLHF TGCGCCAGCAGCCCGACGGAGGGTAGAAATTCACCCCTCCACTTT
- - TRBJ2-5 TRBV12-5 CASGAQGRMGETQYF TGTGCTAGTGGTGCCCAGGGGAGAATGGGAGAGACCCAGTACTTC
TRBD1 - TRBJ2-3 TRBV28 CASRRTGGRNTQYF TGTGCCAGCAGGCGGACAGGGGGCAGGAATACGCAGTATTTT
- - TRBJ2-3 TRBV19 CASSRDKTFTDTQYF TGTGCCAGTAGTCGGGACAAAACTTTCACAGATACGCAGTATTTT
- - TRBJ1-2 TRBV5-1 CASSVGTLSINYGYTF TGCGCCAGCAGCGTAGGGACCCTAAGTATAAACTATGGCTACACCTTC
- - TRBJ2-7 TRBV27 CASRVQGGNYEQYF TGTGCCAGCAGAGTACAGGGGGGGAACTACGAGCAGTACTTC
TRBD1 - TRBJ1-1 TRBV9 CASSLDRTAEAFF TGTGCCAGTTCTTTGGACAGGACCGCTGAAGCTTTCTTT